A selection of T cell receptor beta chains follows, all from one sample in a study of T-cell memory formation after mild COVID-19. One entry per CDR3 protein, called by TCRdb with MiXCR from the 5' RACE reads. The sample carries approximately 350,000 distinct CDR3 sequences, roughly 13% recorded once. The material sequenced was PBMCs or a T cell subset sorted from them (not recorded which). Receptors were obtained from a man aged 18 to 29 who had mild COVID-19 (a few samples of this study predate the infection). Cell type and time point are not known. Both conserved end residues are part of each CDR3. Fields, in order: V gene, D gene, clone size, J gene, CDR3 protein, CDR3 DNA. D genes are given only for firm matches. Rows give clone size only sometimes, using once, few, many, or a class for an expanded clone.

>TRBV3-1|-|few|TRBJ2-1
CASSPRGPEQFF
TGTGCCAGCAGCCCCCGGGGCCCCGAGCAGTTCTTC
>TRBV4-2|TRBD2|few|TRBJ2-1
CASSHQLAGAYNEQFF
TGTGCCAGCAGCCACCAACTAGCGGGGGCCTACAATGAGCAGTTCTTC
>TRBV9|-|few|TRBJ1-6
CASSVGDEGYSPLHF
TGTGCCAGCAGCGTAGGTGACGAAGGATACTCACCCCTCCACTTT
>TRBV11-2|-|-|TRBJ2-7
CASSLSRQPYEQYF
TGTGCCAGCAGCTTATCGCGCCAGCCCTACGAGCAGTACTTC
>TRBV11-2|-|-|TRBJ1-1
CASSLGWGVKSEAFF
TGTGCCAGCAGCTTAGGCTGGGGAGTAAAGTCTGAAGCTTTCTTT
>TRBV6-2/TRBV6-3|TRBD2|-|TRBJ2-5
CASRLTSGSETQYF
TGTGCCAGCAGGCTGACTAGCGGGTCGGAGACCCAGTACTTC
>TRBV7-2|-|many|TRBJ2-1
CASSLARQAGRNEQFF
TGTGCCAGCAGCTTAGCAAGGCAGGCAGGGAGGAATGAGCAGTTCTTC
>TRBV29-1|-|few|TRBJ1-1
CSSLLIGGEAFF
TGCAGCTCCCTCTTGATCGGCGGTGAAGCTTTCTTT
>TRBV24-1|-|few|TRBJ1-5
CATSDLSGNQPQHF
TGTGCCACCAGTGATTTGTCAGGCAATCAGCCCCAGCATTTT
>TRBV6-5|TRBD1|many|TRBJ2-7
CASSHGTVDEQYF
TGTGCCAGCAGCCACGGGACAGTGGACGAGCAGTACTTC
>TRBV2|TRBD1|few|TRBJ1-1
CASSEQGALNTEAFF
TGTGCCAGCAGTGAACAGGGGGCATTGAACACTGAAGCTTTCTTT
>TRBV12-3/TRBV12-4|-|few|TRBJ2-2
CASSSWETGELFF
TGTGCCAGCAGTTCGTGGGAAACCGGGGAGCTGTTTTTT
>TRBV5-6|-|-|TRBJ2-1
CASSLGRTNEQFF
TGTGCCAGCAGCTTGGGTAGGACCAATGAGCAGTTCTTC
>TRBV12-3/TRBV12-4|-|few|TRBJ2-2
CASRITGTTGELFF
TGTGCCAGCAGGATAACAGGGACCACCGGGGAGCTGTTTTTT
>TRBV11-2|-|many|TRBJ2-5
CASSLATSGGQETQYF
TGTGCCAGCAGCTTAGCTACGTCAGGGGGGCAAGAGACCCAGTACTTC
>TRBV6-2/TRBV6-3|-|-|TRBJ2-6
CASSPHSGANVLTF
TGTGCCAGCAGCCCCCACTCTGGGGCCAACGTCCTGACTTTC
>TRBV27|TRBD1|-|TRBJ2-2
CASTIQGATGELFF
TGTGCCAGCACTATACAGGGGGCAACCGGGGAGCTGTTTTTT
>TRBV14|-|-|TRBJ1-6
CASSQGQGINSPLHF
TGTGCCAGCAGCCAGGGCCAGGGGATTAATTCACCCCTCCACTTT
>TRBV5-5|-|-|TRBJ1-2
CASKEGGPFYTF
TGTGCCAGCAAGGAGGGAGGCCCATTCTACACCTTC
>TRBV7-2|-|-|TRBJ1-6
CASSLVSNNSPLHF
TGTGCCAGCAGCTTAGTCAGTAATAATTCACCCCTCCACTTT
>TRBV2|TRBD2|-|TRBJ2-1
CARTTSGSYNEQFF
TGTGCCAGAACCACTAGCGGCTCCTACAATGAGCAGTTCTTC
>TRBV20-1|TRBD1|few|TRBJ1-5
CSARAGGSNQPQHF
TGCAGTGCTAGAGCAGGGGGCAGCAATCAGCCCCAGCATTTT
>TRBV12-3/TRBV12-4|TRBD2|few|TRBJ2-5
CASSDQAGGGYQVKTQYF
TGTGCCAGCAGCGATCAAGCAGGCGGGGGGTATCAAGTGAAGACCCAGTACTTC
>TRBV2|-|once|TRBJ1-6
CASSRGRRLGSPLHF
TGTGCCAGCAGTCGCGGACGGAGACTGGGGTCACCCCTCCACTTT
>TRBV13|TRBD1|-|TRBJ2-3
CASSFDRDANTQYF
TGTGCCAGCAGCTTCGACAGGGATGCAAATACGCAGTATTTT
>TRBV5-1|-|many|TRBJ2-5
CASSLSTQETQYF
TGCGCCAGCAGCTTAAGCACCCAAGAGACCCAGTACTTC
>TRBV7-9|-|few|TRBJ2-5
CASSLLALQETQYF
TGTGCCAGCAGCTTACTAGCGCTCCAAGAGACCCAGTACTTC
>TRBV7-2|-|-|TRBJ1-1
CASTRSVTETNTEAFF
TGTGCCAGTACTAGGTCAGTGACAGAAACGAACACTGAAGCTTTCTTT
>TRBV6-5|TRBD2|few|TRBJ2-3
CASRPSTLAGHTDTQYF
TGTGCCAGCAGACCTTCAACCCTAGCGGGCCACACAGATACGCAGTATTTT
>TRBV5-1|TRBD1|many|TRBJ2-2
CASSPGTATGELFF
TGTGCCAGCTCACCCGGGACAGCCACCGGGGAGCTGTTTTTT
>TRBV5-6|-|-|TRBJ2-5
CASSPNRQRRETQYF
TGTGCCAGCAGCCCTAATCGACAGCGCCGGGAGACCCAGTACTTC